This T cell receptor (beta chain) was found in a study of shared clonotypes between healthy human individuals. Whole-study findings and limits: Compared with clonotypes that all four donors shared, non-shared clonotypes had lower generation probabilities.

This CDR3 region has 15 residues. The germline CDR1 and CDR2 sequences are SNHLY and FYNNEI. With V trimmed by 6 bases and J by 3 bases, 3 bases remained unmatched. Caucasian adults living in Nashville, Tennessee, provided all samples. Comments on this clone: What it binds is unknown.

Genomic DNA from each subset was divided evenly over several immunoSEQ plates. Sequenced by immunoSEQ multiplex PCR; TCRdb stores in-frame clones only, minus some. The sample lists approximately 1,000,000 clones; 78% were seen once. The rearrangement uses TRBV2 and TRBJ1-4; TRBD1 matches 11 bases. This clonotype was sampled from a man aged 18 to 29 in good health. Some clones in this sample may be carry-over from other donors' samples. Sequenced input: memory CD4+ T cells from PBMCs. Subset given: CD45RA-negative fraction. The CDR3 DNA follows: TGTGCCAGCAGAAGGACAGGGGGCCCTAATGAAAAACTGTTTTTT. Residues: CASRRTGGPNEKLFF.